The present TCR beta chain was sequenced within a study of beta chain features in type 1 diabetes. In the case of this clone: Antigen specificity is unknown.

The CDR3 runs 16 residues. Germline CDR1 and CDR2: SGHRS and YFSETQ. J was trimmed by 7 bases and V by 3 bases; bases with no gene match: 11. Whole-study results and caveats: These data did not resolve whether HLA type affects TCRB rearrangement. cDNA-based sequencing might over-represent cells highly expressing TCR. Type 1 diabetes patients showed a moderate but significant shortening of TCRB CDR3s in all four CD4+ subsets.

Reverse transcription of all isolated RNA meant that expressed TCRB transcripts were sequenced. TCRdb keeps only in-frame clones here, not all; method: immunoSEQ multiplex PCR. The sample has 310,000 or so clones, 9.5% to 11% seen once. The V call is TRBV5-1, the J call TRBJ2-1; 9 nucleotides line up with TRBD2. This TCR derives from a woman in her 30s in good health. The sample comprised naive CD4+ T cells from blood. In DNA form, the CDR3 reads TGCGCCAGCAGCTACCAACTGACTAGCGGAGCAAATGAGCAGTTCTTC. Translating gives CASSYQLTSGANEQFF.